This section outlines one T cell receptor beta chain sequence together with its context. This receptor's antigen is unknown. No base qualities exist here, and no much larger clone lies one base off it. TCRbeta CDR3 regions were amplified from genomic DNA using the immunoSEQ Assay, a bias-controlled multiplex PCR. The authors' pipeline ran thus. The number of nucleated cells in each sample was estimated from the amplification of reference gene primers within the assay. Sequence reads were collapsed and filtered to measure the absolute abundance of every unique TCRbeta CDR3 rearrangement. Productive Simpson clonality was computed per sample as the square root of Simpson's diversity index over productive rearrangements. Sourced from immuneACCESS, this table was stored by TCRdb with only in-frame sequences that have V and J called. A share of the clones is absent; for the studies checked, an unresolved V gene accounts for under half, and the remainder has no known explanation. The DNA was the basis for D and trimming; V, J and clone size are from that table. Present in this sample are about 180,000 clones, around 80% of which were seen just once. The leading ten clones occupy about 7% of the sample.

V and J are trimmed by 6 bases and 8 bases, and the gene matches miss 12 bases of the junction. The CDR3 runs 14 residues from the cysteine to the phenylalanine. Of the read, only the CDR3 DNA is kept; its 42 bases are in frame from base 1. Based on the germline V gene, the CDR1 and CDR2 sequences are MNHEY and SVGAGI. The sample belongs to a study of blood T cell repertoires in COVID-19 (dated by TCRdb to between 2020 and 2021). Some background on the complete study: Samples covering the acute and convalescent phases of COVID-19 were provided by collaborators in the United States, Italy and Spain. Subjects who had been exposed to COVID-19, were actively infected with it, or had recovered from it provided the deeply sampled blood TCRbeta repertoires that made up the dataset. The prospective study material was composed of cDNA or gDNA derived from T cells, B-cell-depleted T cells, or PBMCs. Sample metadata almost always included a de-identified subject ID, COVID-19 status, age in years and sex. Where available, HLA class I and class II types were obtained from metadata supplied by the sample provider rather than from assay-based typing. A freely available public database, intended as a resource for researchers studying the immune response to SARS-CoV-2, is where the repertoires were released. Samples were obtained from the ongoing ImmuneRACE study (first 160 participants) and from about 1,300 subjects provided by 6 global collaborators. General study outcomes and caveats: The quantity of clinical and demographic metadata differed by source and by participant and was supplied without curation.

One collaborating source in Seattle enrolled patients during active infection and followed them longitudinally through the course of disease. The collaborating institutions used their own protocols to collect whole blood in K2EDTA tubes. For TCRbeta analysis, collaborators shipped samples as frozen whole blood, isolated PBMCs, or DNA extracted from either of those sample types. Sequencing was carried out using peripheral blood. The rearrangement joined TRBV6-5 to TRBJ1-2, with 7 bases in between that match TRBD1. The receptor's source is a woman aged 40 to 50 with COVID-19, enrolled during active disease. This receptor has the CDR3 CASSKGTDPTGYTF. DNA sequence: TGTGCCAGCAGCAAAGGGACAGACCCCACCGGCTACACCTTC.